Below, 14 T cell receptor beta chains from the same sample are listed, as sequenced in a study of T cells in Graves' hyperthyroidism and ophthalmopathy. What was amplified from RNA transcripts were TCR beta CDR3 regions. First-round RT-PCR targeting the TCR CDR3 was performed with the HTBI primer set. TCRdb re-derived calls from the multiplex PCR reads in MiXCR, one entry per CDR3 protein. The table lists some 440,000 distinct CDR3 sequences, 15% to 17% of them singletons. The specimen sequenced was blood. The receptors were sampled from a young woman with Graves' hyperthyroidism.

This clonotype has just a few counts. This chain connects TRBV10-3 to TRBJ1-1, with TRBD1 identical over 7 bases. V shed 6 bases and J 2 bases; nucleotides not matched to a gene: 9. CDR3 size: 15 residues. CDR1 and CDR2 (germline): ENHRY, SYGVKD. In DNA form, the CDR3 reads TGTGCCATCAGATTCGACGGGACAGCTAACACTGAAGCTTTCTTT. It translates to CAIRFDGTANTEAFF.

This clonotype has a handful of counts. The genes are TRBV20-1 and TRBJ2-3; 9 nucleotides match TRBD2. Germline-derived CDR1 and CDR2 are DFQATT and SNEGSKA (reference sequence). Trimming removed 0 bases from V and 4 bases from J; junction bases left unmatched: 5. The CDR3 sequence is 15 residues long. The CDR3 nucleotides are TGCAGTGCTAGAGAGCATGCGGGAGGGGCAGATACGCAGTATTTT. This translates into CSAREHAGGADTQYF.

There are many counts of this clonotype. The gene calls are TRBV12-3 or TRBV12-4 and TRBJ2-3, with D possibly being TRBD1 or TRBD2 (5 bases each). The CDR3 covers 16 residues. Trimming removed 8 bases from V and 6 bases from J, with 24 bases in between. CDR3 nucleotide sequence: TGTGCCAGCTCCTCTGGGGCTAGCAAGATATCGGATACGCAGTATTTT. As protein: CASSSGASKISDTQYF.

This chain links TRBV7-8 with TRBJ1-5, with TRBD1 as a possible D gene (6 bases). Germline CDR1 reads SGHVS; CDR2 reads FQNEAQ. Trimming removed 1 base from V and 4 bases from J, with 14 bases in between. The CDR3 has 16 residues. The CDR3 sequence: CASSLGGGRGNQPQHF. The CDR3 DNA follows: TGTGCCAGCAGCTTAGGGGGGGGTAGGGGGAATCAGCCCCAGCATTTT. Drawing the rest from reference TRBV7-8 and TRBJ1-5, the complete variable domain is GAGVSQSPRYKVAKRGQDVALRCDPISGHVSLFWYQQALGQGPEFLTYFQNEAQLDKSGLPSDRFFAERPEGSVSTLKIQRTQQEDSAVYLCASSLGGGRGNQPQHFGDGTRLSIL.

The V gene is TRBV5-1, the J gene TRBJ1-2; 7 nucleotides line up with TRBD1. The CDR3 contains 16 residues. CDR1 and CDR2 (germline): SGHRS, YFSETQ. V shed 0 bases and J 5 bases; nucleotides not matched to a gene: 10. The DNA of the CDR3 is TGCGCCAGCAGCTTGGAGGGGGCCGGCCCAGGGTATGGCTACACCTTC. This gives the protein CASSLEGAGPGYGYTF.

This clonotype has ten or more counts. The chain employs TRBV6-6 and TRBJ1-3; the D is unclear. From germline, CDR1 is MNHNY and CDR2 SVGAGI (reference sequence). V dropped 1 base and J dropped 4 bases, with 8 bases sitting between them. The CDR3 extends over 14 amino acids. The CDR3 coding sequence is TGTGCCAGCAGTTACTTTGGAAGCGGAAACACCATATATTTT. Protein product: CASSYFGSGNTIYF.

The chain recombines TRBV20-1 with TRBJ2-1, with D perhaps given as TRBD1 or TRBD2 (6 bases each). The V gene lost 0 bases and the J gene lost 2 bases, with 11 bases spanning the gap. The CDR3 covers 15 residues. CDR1 DFQATT and CDR2 SNEGSKA come from the germline V gene (reference sequence). This CDR3 reads CSARDSGAPYNEQFF. DNA of the CDR3: TGCAGTGCTAGAGATTCGGGGGCCCCCTACAATGAGCAGTTCTTC.

This clonotype was counted at least ten times. The genes are TRBV24-1 and TRBJ2-1, with 8 bases identical to TRBD2. Trimming at V came to 7 bases and at J to 7 bases, leaving 8 bases not matched to a gene. CDR3 length: 14 amino acids. Germline V gives CDR1 KGHDR, CDR2 SFDVKD. CDR3 bases: TGTGCCACCAGAAAACGGGAGGGCGGGAATGAGCAGTTCTTC. It translates to CATRKREGGNEQFF.

This clonotype was seen many times. CDR3 DNA sequence: TGTGCCAGCAGCCAAGAAGTCACCGGGGAGCTGTTTTTT. This codes for CASSQEVTGELFF. The chain couples TRBV3-1 to TRBJ2-2; D is unclear. Germline V gene lookup returns CDR1 LGHDT and CDR2 YNNKEL (reference sequence). The CDR3 is made up of 13 amino acids. The V gene lost 0 bases and the J gene lost 4 bases, with 3 bases spanning the gap.

The rearrangement uses TRBV4-2 and TRBJ2-3, with D perhaps TRBD1 or TRBD2 (5 bases each). Germline V gives CDR1 LGHNA, CDR2 YNFKEQ. The ends were cut back, 0 bases at V and 3 bases at J, with 10 bases in the middle. CDR3 size: 15 residues. The CDR3 DNA is TGTGCCAGCAGCCAAGAAGTGGGGGAGACAGATACGCAGTATTTT. Residues: CASSQEVGETDTQYF.

This clonotype was seen just once. V gene TRBV18 combines with J gene TRBJ2-1, with D perhaps given as TRBD1 or TRBD2 (5 bases each). The CDR3 is made up of 18 amino acids. Germline lookup yields CDR1 KGHSH and CDR2 LQKENI. The germline V and J ends were trimmed by 0 bases and 13 bases, with 28 bases remaining between them. The CDR3 is CASSPPTVAGSILETQFF. CDR3 coding DNA: TGTGCCAGCTCACCACCGACAGTGGCGGGTTCTATTTTGGAGACCCAGTTCTTC.

This clonotype has a count of ten or more. The chain recombines TRBV5-4 with TRBJ2-7; D is perhaps TRBD1 (6 bases). Germline assignment: CDR1 SGHNT and CDR2 YYREEE (reference sequence). The CDR3 consists of 14 residues. Trimming removed 4 bases at V and 6 bases at J, with 17 bases between. The CDR3 DNA reads TGTGCCAGCAGCCTGGCAGGGGCGGTACTCGAGCAGTACTTC. Translating gives CASSLAGAVLEQYF. Together with reference TRBV5-4 and TRBJ2-7, the CDR3 gives the full variable domain: ETGVTQSPTHLIKTRGQQVTLRCSSQSGHNTVSWYQQALGQGPQFIFQYYREEENGRGNFPPRFSGLQFPNYSSELNVNALELDDSALYLCASSLAGAVLEQYFGPGTRLTVT.

This clonotype was recorded a few times. This rearrangement joins TRBV6-5 to TRBJ2-1; the match to TRBD2 covers 14 bases. The CDR3 contains 19 residues. The germline V gene has CDR1 MNHEY and CDR2 SVGAGI. Trimming took 4 bases from V and 3 from J; bases not matched to a gene: 11. CDR3 DNA: TGTGCCAGCAGTTTCCCCGGGACTAGCGGGGGTAATCGCTACAATGAGCAGTTCTTC. Residues: CASSFPGTSGGNRYNEQFF.

This clonotype occurred many times. This rearrangement joins TRBV13 to TRBJ2-1, with TRBD1 matching over 12 bases. Germline V gene data show CDR1 as PRHDT and CDR2 as FYEKMQ (reference sequence). Trimming cost V 3 bases and J 1 base; bases outside gene matches: 7. The CDR3 runs to 18 residues. This chain's CDR3 is CASSFRDRGHRSYNEQFF. DNA of the CDR3: TGTGCCAGCAGCTTCCGGGACAGGGGGCATAGGTCCTACAATGAGCAGTTCTTC.